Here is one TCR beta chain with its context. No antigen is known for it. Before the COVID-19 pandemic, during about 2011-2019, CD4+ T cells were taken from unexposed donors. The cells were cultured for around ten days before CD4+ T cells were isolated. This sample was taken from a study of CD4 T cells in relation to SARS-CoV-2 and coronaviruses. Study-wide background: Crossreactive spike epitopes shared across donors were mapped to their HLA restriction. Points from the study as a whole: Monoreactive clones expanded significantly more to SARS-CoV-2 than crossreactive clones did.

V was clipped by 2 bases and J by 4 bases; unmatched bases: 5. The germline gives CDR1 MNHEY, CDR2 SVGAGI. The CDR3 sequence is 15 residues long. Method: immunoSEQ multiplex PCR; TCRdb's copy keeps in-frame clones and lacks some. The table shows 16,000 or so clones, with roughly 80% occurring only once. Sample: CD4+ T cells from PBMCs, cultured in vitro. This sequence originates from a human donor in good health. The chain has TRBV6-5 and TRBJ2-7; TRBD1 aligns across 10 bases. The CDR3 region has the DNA TGTGCCAGCAGTTACCGCGGACAGGGGGTATACGAGCAGTACTTC. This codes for CASSYRGQGVYEQYF.